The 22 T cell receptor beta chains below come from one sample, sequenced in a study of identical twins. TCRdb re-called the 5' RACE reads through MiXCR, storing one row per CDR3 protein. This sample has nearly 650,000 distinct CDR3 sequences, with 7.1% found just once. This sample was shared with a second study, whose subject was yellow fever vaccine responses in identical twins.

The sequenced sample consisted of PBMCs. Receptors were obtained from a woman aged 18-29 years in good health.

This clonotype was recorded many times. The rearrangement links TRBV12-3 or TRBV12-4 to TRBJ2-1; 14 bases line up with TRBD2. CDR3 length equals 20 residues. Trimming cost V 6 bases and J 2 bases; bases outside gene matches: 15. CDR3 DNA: TGTGCCAGCAGCTTCCGACTAGCGGGAGGGTTAAAAGTACCCTACAATGAGCAGTTCTTC. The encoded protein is CASSFRLAGGLKVPYNEQFF.

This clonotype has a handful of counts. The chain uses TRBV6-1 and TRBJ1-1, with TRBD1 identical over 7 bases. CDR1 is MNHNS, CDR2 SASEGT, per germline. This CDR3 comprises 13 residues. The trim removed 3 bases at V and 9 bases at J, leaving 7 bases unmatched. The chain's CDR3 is CASSDRQGPQAFF. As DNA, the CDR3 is TGTGCCAGCAGTGACCGACAGGGACCACAAGCTTTCTTT.

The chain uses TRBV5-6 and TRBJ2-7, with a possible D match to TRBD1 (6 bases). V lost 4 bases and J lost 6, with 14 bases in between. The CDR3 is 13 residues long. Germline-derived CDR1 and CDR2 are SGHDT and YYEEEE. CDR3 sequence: CASSPQGYGEQYV. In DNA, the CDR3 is TGTGCCAGCAGCCCTCAGGGGTACGGCGAGCAGTACGTC.

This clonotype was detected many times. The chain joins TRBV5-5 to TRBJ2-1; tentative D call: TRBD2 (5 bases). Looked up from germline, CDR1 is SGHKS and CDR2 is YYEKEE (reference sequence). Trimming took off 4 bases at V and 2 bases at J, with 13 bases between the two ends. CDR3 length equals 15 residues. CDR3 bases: TGTGCCAGCAGCCGAGGGTACATCACCTACAATGAGCAGTTCTTC. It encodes CASSRGYITYNEQFF.

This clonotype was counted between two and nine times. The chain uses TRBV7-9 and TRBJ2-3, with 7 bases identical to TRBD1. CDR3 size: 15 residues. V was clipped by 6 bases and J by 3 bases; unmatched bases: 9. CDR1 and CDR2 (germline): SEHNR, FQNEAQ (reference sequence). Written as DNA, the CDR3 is TGTGCCAGCAGAAAAACAGGGGAATATACAGATACGCAGTATTTT. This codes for CASRKTGEYTDTQYF. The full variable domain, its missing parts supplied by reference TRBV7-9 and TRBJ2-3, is DTGVSQNPRHKITKRGQNVTFRCDPISEHNRLYWYRQTLGQGPEFLTYFQNEAQLEKSRLLSDRFSAERPKGSFSTLEIQRTEQGDSAMYLCASRKTGEYTDTQYFGPGTRLTVL.

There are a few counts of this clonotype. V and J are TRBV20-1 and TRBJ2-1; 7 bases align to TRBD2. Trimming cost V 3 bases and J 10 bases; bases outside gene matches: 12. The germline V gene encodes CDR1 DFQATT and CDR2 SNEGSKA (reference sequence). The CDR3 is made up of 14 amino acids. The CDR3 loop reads CSASPAGGGWEQFF. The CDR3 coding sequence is TGCAGTGCTAGTCCCGCTGGGGGGGGGTGGGAGCAGTTCTTC.

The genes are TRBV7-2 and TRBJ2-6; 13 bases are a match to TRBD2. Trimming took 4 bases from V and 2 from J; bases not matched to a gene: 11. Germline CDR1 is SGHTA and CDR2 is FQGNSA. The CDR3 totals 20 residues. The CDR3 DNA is TGTGCCAGCAGCTCTCTCAACTTACTAGCGGGAGGGCCTGGGGCCAACGTCCTGACTTTC. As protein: CASSSLNLLAGGPGANVLTF.

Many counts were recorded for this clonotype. As DNA, the CDR3 is TGTGCCATCAGTGAGTCATGGGCAACCCTGGGGTACGAGCAGTACGTC. It encodes CAISESWATLGYEQYV. J is TRBJ2-7 and V is TRBV10-3; D gene ambiguous. V lost 0 bases and J 4 bases, leaving 16 bases between the germline ends. The V gene's germline CDR1 is ENHRY and CDR2 SYGVKD. The CDR3 is made up of 16 amino acids.

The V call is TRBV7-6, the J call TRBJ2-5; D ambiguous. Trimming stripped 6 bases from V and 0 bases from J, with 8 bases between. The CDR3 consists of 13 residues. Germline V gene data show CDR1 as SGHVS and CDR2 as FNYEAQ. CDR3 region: CASSYKDQETQYF. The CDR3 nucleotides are TGTGCCAGCAGTTACAAGGACCAAGAGACCCAGTACTTC.

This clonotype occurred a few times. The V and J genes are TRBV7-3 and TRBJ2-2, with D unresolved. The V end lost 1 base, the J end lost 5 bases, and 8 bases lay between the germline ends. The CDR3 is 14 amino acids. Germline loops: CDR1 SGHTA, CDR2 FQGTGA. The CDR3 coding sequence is TGTGCCAGCAGCTTAAATTTGGCTACCGGGGAGCTGTTTTTT. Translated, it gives CASSLNLATGELFF. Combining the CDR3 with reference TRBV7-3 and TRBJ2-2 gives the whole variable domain GAGVSQTPSNKVTEKGKYVELRCDPISGHTALYWYRQSLGQGPEFLIYFQGTGAADDSGLPNDRFFAVRPEGSVSTLKIQRTERGDSAVYLCASSLNLATGELFFGEGSRLTVL.

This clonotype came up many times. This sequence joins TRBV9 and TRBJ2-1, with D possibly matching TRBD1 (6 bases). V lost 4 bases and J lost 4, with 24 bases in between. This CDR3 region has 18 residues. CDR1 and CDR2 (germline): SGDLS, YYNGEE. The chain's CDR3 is CASSPARLGADLYNEQFF. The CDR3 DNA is TGTGCCAGCAGCCCCGCACGGCTGGGGGCGGACCTTTACAATGAGCAGTTCTTC.

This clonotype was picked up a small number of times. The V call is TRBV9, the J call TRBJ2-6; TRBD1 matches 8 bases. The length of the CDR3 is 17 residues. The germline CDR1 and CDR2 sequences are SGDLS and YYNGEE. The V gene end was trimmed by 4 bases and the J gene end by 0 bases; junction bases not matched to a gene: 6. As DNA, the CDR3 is TGTGCCAGCAGCCCCTGGACAGGGAGCTCTGGGGCCAACGTCCTGACTTTC. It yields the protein CASSPWTGSSGANVLTF.

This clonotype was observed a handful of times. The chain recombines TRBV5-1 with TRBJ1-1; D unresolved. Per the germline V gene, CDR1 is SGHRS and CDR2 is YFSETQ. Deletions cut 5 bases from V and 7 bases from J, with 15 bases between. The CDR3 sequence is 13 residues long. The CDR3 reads CASSRAGSDEAFF. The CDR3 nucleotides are TGCGCCAGCAGTCGGGCGGGTTCAGATGAAGCTTTCTTT.

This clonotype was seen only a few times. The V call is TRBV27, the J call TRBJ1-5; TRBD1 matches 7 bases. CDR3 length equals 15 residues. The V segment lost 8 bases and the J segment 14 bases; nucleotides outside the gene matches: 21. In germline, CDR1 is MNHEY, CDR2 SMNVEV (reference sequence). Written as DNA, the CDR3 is TGTGCCAGCCGAGGTTTGGCAGGGGGTAGCAATCCCGAGCATTTT. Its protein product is CASRGLAGGSNPEHF.

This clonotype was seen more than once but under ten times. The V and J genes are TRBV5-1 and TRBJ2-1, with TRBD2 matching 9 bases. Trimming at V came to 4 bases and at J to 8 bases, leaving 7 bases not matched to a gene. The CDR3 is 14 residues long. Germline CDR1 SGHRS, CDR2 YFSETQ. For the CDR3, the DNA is TGCGCCAGCAGCGGTAGCGGGAGTTGGGATGAGCAGTTCTTC. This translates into CASSGSGSWDEQFF.

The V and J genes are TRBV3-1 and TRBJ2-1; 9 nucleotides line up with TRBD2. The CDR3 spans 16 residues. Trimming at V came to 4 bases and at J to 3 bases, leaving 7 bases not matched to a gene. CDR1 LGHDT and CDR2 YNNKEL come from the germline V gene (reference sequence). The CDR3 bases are TGTGCCAGCAGCCGGCGGGCTAGCGGGATCTACAATGAGCAGTTCTTC. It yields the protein CASSRRASGIYNEQFF.

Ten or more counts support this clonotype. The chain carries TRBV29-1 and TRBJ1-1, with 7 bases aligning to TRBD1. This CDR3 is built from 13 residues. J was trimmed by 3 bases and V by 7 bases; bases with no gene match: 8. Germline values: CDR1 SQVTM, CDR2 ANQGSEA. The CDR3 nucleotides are TGCAGCGACAGGGGAGCTACGGACACTGAAGCTTTCTTT. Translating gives CSDRGATDTEAFF. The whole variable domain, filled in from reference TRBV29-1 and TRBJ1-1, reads SAVISQKPSRDICQRGTSLTIQCQVDSQVTMMFWYRQQPGQSLTLIATANQGSEATYESGFVIDKFPISRPNLTFSTLTVSNMSPEDSSIYLCSDRGATDTEAFFGQGTRLTVV.

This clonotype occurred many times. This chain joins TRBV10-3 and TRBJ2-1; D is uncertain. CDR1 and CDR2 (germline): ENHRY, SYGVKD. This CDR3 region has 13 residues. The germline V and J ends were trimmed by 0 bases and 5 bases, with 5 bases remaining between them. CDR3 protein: CAISESANNEQFF. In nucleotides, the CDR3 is TGTGCCATCAGTGAGTCGGCTAACAATGAGCAGTTCTTC.

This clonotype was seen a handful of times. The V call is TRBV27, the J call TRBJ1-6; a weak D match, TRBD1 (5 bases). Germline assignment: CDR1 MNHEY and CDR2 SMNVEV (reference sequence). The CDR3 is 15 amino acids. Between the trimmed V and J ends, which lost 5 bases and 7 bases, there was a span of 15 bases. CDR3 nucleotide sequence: TGTGCCAGCAGTCCCCGGGACCGATCGAATTCACCCCTCCACTTT. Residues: CASSPRDRSNSPLHF.

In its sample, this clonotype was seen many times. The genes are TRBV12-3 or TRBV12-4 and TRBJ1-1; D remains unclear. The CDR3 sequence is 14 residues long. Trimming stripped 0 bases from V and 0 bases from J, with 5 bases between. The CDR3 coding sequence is TGTGCCAGCAGTTTAGCGCTGCTGAACACTGAAGCTTTCTTT. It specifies CASSLALLNTEAFF.

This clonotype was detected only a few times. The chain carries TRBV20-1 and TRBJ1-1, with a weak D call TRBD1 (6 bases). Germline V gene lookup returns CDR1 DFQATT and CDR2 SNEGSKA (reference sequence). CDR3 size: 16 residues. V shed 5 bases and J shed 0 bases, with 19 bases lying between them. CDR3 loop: CSAFRQGGIMNTEAFF. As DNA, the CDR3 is TGCAGTGCTTTCCGACAAGGGGGTATTATGAACACTGAAGCTTTCTTT.

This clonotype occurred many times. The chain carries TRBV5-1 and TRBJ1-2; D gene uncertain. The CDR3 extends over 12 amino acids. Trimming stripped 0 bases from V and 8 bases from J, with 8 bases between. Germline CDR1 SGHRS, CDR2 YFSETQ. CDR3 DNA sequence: TGCGCCAGCAGCTTGGTGGAGGGCGGCTACACCTTC. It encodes CASSLVEGGYTF.